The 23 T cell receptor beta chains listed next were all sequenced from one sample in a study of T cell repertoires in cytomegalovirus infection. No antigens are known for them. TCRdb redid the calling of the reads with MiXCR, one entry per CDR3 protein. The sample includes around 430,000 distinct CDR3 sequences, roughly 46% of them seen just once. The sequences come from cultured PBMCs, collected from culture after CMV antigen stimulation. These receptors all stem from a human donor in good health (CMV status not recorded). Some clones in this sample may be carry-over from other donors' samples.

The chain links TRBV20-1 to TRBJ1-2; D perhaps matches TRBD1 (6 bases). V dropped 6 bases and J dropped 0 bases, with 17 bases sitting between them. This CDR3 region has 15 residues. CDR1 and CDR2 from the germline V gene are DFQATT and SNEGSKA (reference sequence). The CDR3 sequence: CSASPRQAANYGYTF. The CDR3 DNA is TGCAGTGCCTCCCCCCGACAGGCCGCTAACTATGGCTACACCTTC.

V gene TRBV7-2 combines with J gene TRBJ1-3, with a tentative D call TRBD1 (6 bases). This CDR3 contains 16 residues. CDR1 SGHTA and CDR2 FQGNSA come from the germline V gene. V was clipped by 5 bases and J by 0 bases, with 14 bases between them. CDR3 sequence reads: CASSPPGATSGNTIYF. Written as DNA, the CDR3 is TGTGCCAGCAGCCCCCCGGGGGCAACCTCTGGAAACACCATATATTTT. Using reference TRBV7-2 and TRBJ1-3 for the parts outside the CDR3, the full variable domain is GAGVSQSPSNKVTEKGKDVELRCDPISGHTALYWYRQSLGQGLEFLIYFQGNSAPDKSGLPSDRFSAERTGGSVSTLTIQRTQQEDSAVYLCASSPPGATSGNTIYFGEGSWLTVV.

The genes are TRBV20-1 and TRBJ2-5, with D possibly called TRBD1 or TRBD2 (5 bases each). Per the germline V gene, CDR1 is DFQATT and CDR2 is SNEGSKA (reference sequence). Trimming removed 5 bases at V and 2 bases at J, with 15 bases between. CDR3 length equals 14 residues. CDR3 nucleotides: TGCAGTGCTCTCACCCTGGGGGAACAAGAGACCCAGTACTTC. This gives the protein CSALTLGEQETQYF.

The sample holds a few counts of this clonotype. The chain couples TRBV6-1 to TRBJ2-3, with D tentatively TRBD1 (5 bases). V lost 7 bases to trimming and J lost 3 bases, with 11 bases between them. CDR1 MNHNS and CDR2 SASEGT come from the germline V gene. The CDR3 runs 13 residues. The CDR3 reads CASTLKGTDTQYF. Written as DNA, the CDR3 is TGTGCCAGCACCTTAAAGGGGACAGATACGCAGTATTTT.

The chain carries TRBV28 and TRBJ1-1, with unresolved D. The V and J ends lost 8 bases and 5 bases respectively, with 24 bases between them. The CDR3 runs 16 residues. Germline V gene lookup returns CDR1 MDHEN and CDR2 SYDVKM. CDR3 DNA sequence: TGTGCCAGCTCACAGCCCAACCCCGGCCTAACGACTGAAGCTTTCTTT. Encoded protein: CASSQPNPGLTTEAFF.

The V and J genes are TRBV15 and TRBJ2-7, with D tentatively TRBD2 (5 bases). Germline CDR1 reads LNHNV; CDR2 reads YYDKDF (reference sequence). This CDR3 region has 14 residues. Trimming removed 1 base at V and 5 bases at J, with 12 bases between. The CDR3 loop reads CATSRVPGKDEQYF. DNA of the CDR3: TGTGCCACCAGCAGAGTGCCGGGAAAGGACGAGCAGTACTTC.

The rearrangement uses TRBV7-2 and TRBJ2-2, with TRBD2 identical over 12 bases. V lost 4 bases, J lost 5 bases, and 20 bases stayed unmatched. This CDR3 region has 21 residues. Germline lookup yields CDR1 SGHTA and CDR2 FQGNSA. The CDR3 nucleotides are TGTGCCAGCAGCTCCACACTAAGGGGACTAGCGGGTTTCCTGGGGACCGGGGAGCTGTTTTTT. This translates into CASSSTLRGLAGFLGTGELFF.

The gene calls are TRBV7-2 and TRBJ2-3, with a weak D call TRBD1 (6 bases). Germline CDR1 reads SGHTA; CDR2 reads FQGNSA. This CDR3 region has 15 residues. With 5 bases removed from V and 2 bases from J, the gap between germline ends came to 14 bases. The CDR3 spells CASSLSGHSTDTQYF. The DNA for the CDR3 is TGTGCCAGCAGCCTCTCGGGACACTCCACAGATACGCAGTATTTT.

CDR3 sequence reads: CASTDRAEAFF. As DNA, the CDR3 is TGTGCCAGCACAGACCGCGCTGAAGCTTTCTTT. The chain is built from TRBV25-1 and TRBJ1-1; no definite D call. Per germline, CDR1 MGHDK and CDR2 SYGVNS. The V end was cut by 7 bases, the J end by 6 bases, with 9 bases between. This CDR3 has 11 amino acids.

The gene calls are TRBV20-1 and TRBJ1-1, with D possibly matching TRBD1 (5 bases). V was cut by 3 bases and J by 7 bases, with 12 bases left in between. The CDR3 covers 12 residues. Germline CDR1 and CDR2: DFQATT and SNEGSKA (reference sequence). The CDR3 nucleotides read TGCAGTGCTAGCAGGGCGGGGGATGAAGCTTTCTTT. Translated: CSASRAGDEAFF.

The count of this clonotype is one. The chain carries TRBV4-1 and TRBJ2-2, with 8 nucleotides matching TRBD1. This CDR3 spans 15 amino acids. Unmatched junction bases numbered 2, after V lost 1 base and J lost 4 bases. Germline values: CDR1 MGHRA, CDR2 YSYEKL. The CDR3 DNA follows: TGCGCCAGCAGCCAAGCACAGGGGGGCACCGGGGAGCTGTTTTTT. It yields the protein CASSQAQGGTGELFF.

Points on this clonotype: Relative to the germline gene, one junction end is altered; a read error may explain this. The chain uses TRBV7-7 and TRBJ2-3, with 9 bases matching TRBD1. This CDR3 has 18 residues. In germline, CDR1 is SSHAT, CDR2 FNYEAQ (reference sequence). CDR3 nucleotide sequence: TGTACCAGCAGCCCCCGACCTCGGACAGGGGCCATCACAGATACGCAGTATTTT. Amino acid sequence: CTSSPRPRTGAITDTQYF.

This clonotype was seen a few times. The DNA of the CDR3 is TGTGCCAGCAGCTCCGCCAGCGGGAGACTCTTACATGAGCAGTTCTTC. Its protein is CASSSASGRLLHEQFF. The gene calls are TRBV7-8 and TRBJ2-1; the match to TRBD2 covers 8 bases. The CDR3 spans 16 residues. J was trimmed by 8 bases and V by 4 bases; bases with no gene match: 13. The germline V gene has CDR1 SGHVS and CDR2 FQNEAQ.

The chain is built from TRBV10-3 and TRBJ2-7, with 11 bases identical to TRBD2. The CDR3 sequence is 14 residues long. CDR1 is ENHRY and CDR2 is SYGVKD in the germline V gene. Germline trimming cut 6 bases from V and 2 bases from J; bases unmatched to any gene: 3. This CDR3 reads CAIRGTSGPYEQYF. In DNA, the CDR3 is TGTGCCATCAGGGGGACTAGCGGCCCCTACGAGCAGTACTTC.

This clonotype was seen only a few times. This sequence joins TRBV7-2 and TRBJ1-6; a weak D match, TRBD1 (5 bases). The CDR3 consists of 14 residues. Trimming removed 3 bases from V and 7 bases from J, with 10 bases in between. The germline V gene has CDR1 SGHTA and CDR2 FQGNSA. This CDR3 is CASSFRDRNSPLHF. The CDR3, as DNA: TGTGCCAGCAGCTTCCGGGACCGAAATTCACCCCTCCACTTT.

CDR3 in DNA: TGCAGTGCTCGCCGGAGCTCTGGAAACACCATATATTTT. This gives the protein CSARRSSGNTIYF. J is TRBJ1-3 and V is TRBV20-1; D ambiguous. With 5 bases removed from V and 0 bases from J, the gap between germline ends came to 8 bases. The CDR3 covers 13 residues. Germline lookup yields CDR1 DFQATT and CDR2 SNEGSKA (reference sequence).

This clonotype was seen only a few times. CDR3 nucleotides: TGTGCCAGCAGTTTCAAACCCGGGACAGGGGATGATGGCTACACCTTC. This encodes CASSFKPGTGDDGYTF. This chain joins TRBV6-1 and TRBJ1-2; 10 bases are shared with TRBD1. Germline V gives CDR1 MNHNS, CDR2 SASEGT. J was trimmed by 6 bases and V by 5 bases; bases with no gene match: 12. The CDR3 runs to 16 residues.

The chain's CDR3 is CASSLVRLGNEQFF. In nucleotides, the CDR3 is TGTGCCAGCAGCTTAGTCCGCCTAGGCAATGAGCAGTTCTTC. The V gene is TRBV7-9, the J gene TRBJ2-1; D is unclear. In germline, CDR1 is SEHNR, CDR2 FQNEAQ (reference sequence). The V end was cut by 1 base, the J end by 6 bases, with 10 bases between. This CDR3 has 14 amino acids.

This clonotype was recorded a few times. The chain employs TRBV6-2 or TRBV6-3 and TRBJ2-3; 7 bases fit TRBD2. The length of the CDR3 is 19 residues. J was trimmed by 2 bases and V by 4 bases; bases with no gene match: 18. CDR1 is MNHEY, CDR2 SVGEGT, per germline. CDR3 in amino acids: CASSFKSQYSGLDTDTQYF. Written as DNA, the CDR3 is TGTGCCAGCAGTTTTAAATCCCAATATAGCGGGCTTGACACAGATACGCAGTATTTT.

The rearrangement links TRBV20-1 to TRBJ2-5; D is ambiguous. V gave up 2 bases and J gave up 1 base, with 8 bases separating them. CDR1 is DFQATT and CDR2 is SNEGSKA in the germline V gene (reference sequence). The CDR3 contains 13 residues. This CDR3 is CSARQGTQETQYF. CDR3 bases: TGCAGTGCTAGACAAGGAACCCAAGAGACCCAGTACTTC.

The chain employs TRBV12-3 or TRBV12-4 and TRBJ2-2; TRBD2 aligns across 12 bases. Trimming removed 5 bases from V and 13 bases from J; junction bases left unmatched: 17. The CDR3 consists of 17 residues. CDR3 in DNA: TGTGCCAGCAGTGAACTAGCGGGGGGCCCTCACGGGCATGGGCTGTTTTTT. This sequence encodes CASSELAGGPHGHGLFF.

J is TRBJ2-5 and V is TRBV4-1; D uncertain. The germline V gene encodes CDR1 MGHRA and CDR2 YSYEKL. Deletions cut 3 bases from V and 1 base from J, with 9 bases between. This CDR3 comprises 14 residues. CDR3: CASSQPGSQETQYF. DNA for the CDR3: TGCGCCAGCAGCCAGCCGGGTTCCCAAGAGACCCAGTACTTC.

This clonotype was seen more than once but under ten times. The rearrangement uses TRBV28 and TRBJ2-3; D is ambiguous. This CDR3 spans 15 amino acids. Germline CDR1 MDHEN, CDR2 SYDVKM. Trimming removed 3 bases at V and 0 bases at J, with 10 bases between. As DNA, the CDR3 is TGTGCCAGCAGTTTTCAGAGCTTTAGCACAGATACGCAGTATTTT. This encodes CASSFQSFSTDTQYF.